The present T cell receptor beta chain was sequenced within a study of blood T cell repertoires in COVID-19. Study information: Collection of acute and convalescent COVID-19 samples took place in the United States, Italy and Spain.

In the study's own analysis: Reference gene primer amplification in the assay estimated nucleated cell counts. Sequenced by immunoSEQ multiplex PCR; TCRdb stores in-frame clones only, minus some. Clonal size and the V and J genes are those of that table, whereas D and trimming came from the DNA. The sample lists about 310,000 clones, 87% occurring once. The CDR3 contains 13 residues. Germline-derived CDR1 and CDR2 are MNHEY and SVGAGI. Trimming removed 6 bases at V and 6 bases at J, with 11 bases between. Source material: peripheral blood. The V gene is TRBV6-5, the J gene TRBJ1-4; D not resolved. This TCR was recovered from a woman in her forties or fifties who had recovered from COVID-19. The CDR3, as DNA: TGTGCCAGCAGGGCGACTGATGATGAAAAACTGTTTTTT. Translation gives CASRATDDEKLFF.